Reported below is one T cell receptor beta chain. The antigen is not known. Here immunoSEQ multiplex PCR was the method, and the copy in TCRdb shows in-frame clones only, minus some. In the table there are 100,000 or so clones, around 88% of which are singletons. The V segment lost 4 bases and the J segment 8 bases; nucleotides outside the gene matches: 5. The CDR3 covers 14 residues. CDR1 is SQVTM and CDR2 is ANQGSEA in the germline V gene. This sample is drawn from a study of identifying expanded T cells in peripheral blood. General study results and limits: Differentially abundant clones: about 1.1 between replicates, 16.4 at around 14 days, approximately 18 at four.

This rearrangement joins TRBV29-1 to TRBJ2-1; 13 nucleotides line up with TRBD2. Material: blood. The TCR comes from a person aged 18 to 70 in good health. The CDR3 here is CSVGGTSGADEQFF. DNA of the CDR3: TGCAGCGTTGGGGGGACTAGCGGGGCCGATGAGCAGTTCTTC.